This T cell receptor (beta chain) was identified in a study of blood T cell repertoires in COVID-19 (dated by TCRdb to between 2020 and 2021). At the level of the whole study: Collaborator samples came from the United States, Italy and Spain and covered acute and convalescent phases of COVID-19. The samples were drawn from two sources: the first 160 participants of the ongoing ImmuneRACE study, and 1,200 or so subjects contributed by 6 global collaborators. The prospective study material was composed of cDNA or gDNA derived from T cells, B-cell-depleted T cells, or PBMCs. Subjects who had been exposed to COVID-19, were actively infected with it, or had recovered from it provided the deeply sampled blood TCRbeta repertoires that made up the dataset. Where HLA class I and class II types were available, the types were taken from metadata supplied by the sample provider, not from assay-based typing. Sample metadata almost always included a de-identified subject ID, COVID-19 status, age in years and sex. The repertoires were released in a freely available public database meant as a resource for research on the immune response to SARS-CoV-2.

From cysteine to phenylalanine, the CDR3 is 13 amino acids long. Only the CDR3 DNA stays, 39 bases, in frame from base 1. V has 5 bases trimmed and J has 8 bases trimmed; junction bases matching no gene number 5. Via the germline V gene, CDR1 is MDHEN and CDR2 SYDVKM. Collaborating institutions collected whole blood in K2EDTA tubes following their own protocols. For TCRbeta analysis, collaborators shipped samples as frozen whole blood, isolated PBMCs, or DNA extracted from either of those sample types. Comment on this clone: The specificity of this receptor is unknown. No base-level quality is on record; no much larger clone is a single base apart.

TCRbeta CDR3 regions were amplified from genomic DNA using the immunoSEQ Assay, a bias-controlled multiplex PCR. The study's own analysis went as follows. Nucleated cell counts per sample were estimated from amplification of reference gene primers within the assay. To quantify the absolute abundance of each unique TCRbeta CDR3 rearrangement, sequence reads were collapsed and filtered. For each sample, productive Simpson clonality was calculated by taking the square root of Simpson's diversity index across productive rearrangements. In its TCRdb copy, this immuneACCESS table keeps in-frame sequences only and misses some clones. Where compared with another copy, unresolved V genes explain less than half of these, and the others have no known cause. V and J calls and clone size are as listed in that table; D and trimming were resolved from the DNA. The sample data list fewer than 300,000 clones, and less than 90% of these were observed just once. About an eighth of the sample is in the top ten clones.

On the study overall, not on this receptor specifically: The amount of clinical and demographic metadata varied by source and participant and was provided uncurated.

Recombination connected TRBV28 to TRBJ2-1, and 8 junction bases match TRBD2. The sample comprised peripheral blood. This receptor was taken from a human donor in a cohort sampled during active COVID-19. CDR3 protein: CASSRASGYEQFF. In nucleotide form, the sequence is TGTGCCAGCAGTCGCGCTAGCGGGTATGAGCAGTTCTTC. Reference TRBV28 and TRBJ2-1 genes cover what lies past the CDR3, so the full variable domain is DVKVTQSSRYLVKRTGEKVFLECVQDMDHENMFWYRQDPGLGLRLIYFSYDVKMKEKGDIPEGYSVSREKKERFSLILESASTNQTSMYLCASSRASGYEQFFGPGTRLTVL.